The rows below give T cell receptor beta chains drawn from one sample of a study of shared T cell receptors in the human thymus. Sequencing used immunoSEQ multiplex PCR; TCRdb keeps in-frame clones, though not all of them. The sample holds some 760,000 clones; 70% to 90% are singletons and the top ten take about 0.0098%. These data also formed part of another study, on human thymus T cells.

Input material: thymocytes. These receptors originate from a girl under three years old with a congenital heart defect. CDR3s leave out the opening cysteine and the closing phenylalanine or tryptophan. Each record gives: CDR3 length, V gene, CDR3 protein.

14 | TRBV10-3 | AISEAGFYVGYEQY
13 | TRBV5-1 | ASSLRLAEEETQY
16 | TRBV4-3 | ASSQGLGGRGTDTEAF
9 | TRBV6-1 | AIHERYEQY
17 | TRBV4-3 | ASSHSRDRAPIRGNTIY
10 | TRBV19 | ASSISAGELF
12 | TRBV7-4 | ASSVLAEKETQY
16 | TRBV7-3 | ASSERETGTSGSYEQY
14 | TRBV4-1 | ASSRRGVPTNYGYT
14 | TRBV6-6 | ASSYATGSRDQPQH
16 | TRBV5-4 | TSSPARPDRGGNYGYT
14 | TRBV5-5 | ASSPPDRVGGNEQF
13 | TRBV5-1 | ASSSGQISSYEQY
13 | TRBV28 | ASSTPLGANTEAF
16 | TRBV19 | ASSVTQPGDSYNSPLH
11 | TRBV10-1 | ASSAGGPGEQY
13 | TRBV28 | ASSSTQGASYEQY
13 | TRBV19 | ASSMGQSTNYGYT
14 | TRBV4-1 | ASSQGDRENRREQY
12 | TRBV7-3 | ASSLSSRGDGYT
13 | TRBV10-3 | AISDTVRGSYGYT
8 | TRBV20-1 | SAQGYEQY
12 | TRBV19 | ASSINRGWDEQF
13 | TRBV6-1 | ASAQGIGWDTEAF
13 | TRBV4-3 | ASSQYRGGPYEQY
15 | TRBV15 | ATSTEGGRAPPDGYT